The 29 T cell receptor beta chains reported below all come from one sample, sequenced in a study of T cell clones after liver transplantation. Data came from immunoSEQ multiplex PCR; TCRdb stores just in-frame clones and leaves some out. The sample lists about 70,000 clones, roughly 80% occurring once. The sequences come from CD4+ T cells from blood, collected 12 months after liver transplant. The receptors were sampled from a human patient who received a liver transplant. Some of the T cells may derive from the graft donor.

The V and J genes are TRBV2 and TRBJ1-2; 8 positions match TRBD1. This CDR3 has 13 residues. With V trimmed by 6 bases and J by 4 bases, 4 bases remained unmatched. Looked up from germline, CDR1 is SNHLY and CDR2 is FYNNEI. Here the CDR3 DNA reads TGTGCCAGCAGGCGACAGGGGATCTATGGCTACACCTTC. Translation: CASRRQGIYGYTF.

The chain employs TRBV5-1 and TRBJ1-1; D not certain. The CDR3 spans 14 residues. Germline CDR1 SGHRS, CDR2 YFSETQ. The V end lost 2 bases, the J end lost 3 bases, and 11 bases lay between the germline ends. CDR3 residues: CASSLELPHTEAFF. The CDR3 DNA sequence: TGCGCCAGCAGCTTAGAGTTGCCTCACACTGAAGCTTTCTTT.

Only a few counts were recorded for this clone. The V gene is TRBV7-9, the J gene TRBJ2-5; D remains ambiguous. Germline V gives CDR1 SEHNR, CDR2 FQNEAQ (reference sequence). Trimming removed 1 base at V and 4 bases at J, with 10 bases between. This CDR3 has 14 amino acids. The CDR3 loop reads CASSLVELVETQYF. CDR3 DNA: TGTGCCAGCAGCTTAGTGGAGCTGGTAGAGACCCAGTACTTC. Full variable domain (remainder filled in from reference TRBV7-9 and TRBJ2-5): DTGVSQNPRHKITKRGQNVTFRCDPISEHNRLYWYRQTLGQGPEFLTYFQNEAQLEKSRLLSDRFSAERPKGSFSTLEIQRTEQGDSAMYLCASSLVELVETQYFGPGTRLLVL.

This clone was detected once. V is TRBV7-2 and J is TRBJ2-3; D unresolved. This CDR3 region has 15 residues. Germline V gene lookup returns CDR1 SGHTA and CDR2 FQGNSA. Trimming took off 5 bases at V and 2 bases at J, with 14 bases between the two ends. The CDR3 sequence: CASSVRAAFTDTQYF. DNA of the CDR3: TGTGCCAGCAGCGTAAGAGCAGCGTTCACAGATACGCAGTATTTT.

DNA for the CDR3: TGTGCCAGCACGAGGCTTTCGCATTTCACAGATACGCAGTATTTT. Protein: CASTRLSHFTDTQYF. The chain is built from TRBV6-6 and TRBJ2-3, with D hard to call. The germline V gene has CDR1 MNHNY and CDR2 SVGAGI (reference sequence). V was cut by 7 bases and J by 2 bases, with 16 bases left in between. The CDR3 is 15 residues long.

The chain combines TRBV18 with TRBJ1-1; D may be TRBD1 (6 bases). The CDR3 loop spans 12 amino acids. The germline V gene has CDR1 KGHSH and CDR2 LQKENI. Trimming took off 5 bases at V and 6 bases at J, with 10 bases between the two ends. The CDR3 spells CASSLRTAEAFF. DNA for the CDR3: TGTGCCAGCTCATTAAGGACAGCTGAAGCTTTCTTT.

The sample holds one count of this clone. The chain couples TRBV7-3 to TRBJ1-4; possible D gene TRBD1, 5 bases. The germline V gene has CDR1 SGHTA and CDR2 FQGTGA. Trimming shortened V by 0 bases and J by 7 bases, and 21 bases separated the two germline ends. This CDR3 has 18 residues. In nucleotides, the CDR3 is TGTGCCAGCAGCTTAACGGTGACAGTGGTTGCTGGACGTGAAAAACTGTTTTTT. It specifies CASSLTVTVVAGREKLFF.

This CDR3 is CASSLQGTDTQYF. CDR3 in DNA: TGTGCCAGCAGCTTACAGGGAACGGATACGCAGTATTTT. This sequence joins TRBV7-9 and TRBJ2-3; TRBD1 is a possible D gene (5 bases). V was shortened by 2 bases and J by 6 bases, with 9 bases between the two germline ends. The CDR3 is 13 amino acids. Looked up from germline, CDR1 is SEHNR and CDR2 is FQNEAQ (reference sequence).

The chain is built from TRBV18 and TRBJ2-5; D is ambiguous. This CDR3 has 14 residues. Looked up from germline, CDR1 is KGHSH and CDR2 is LQKENI. Trimming removed 3 bases at V and 1 base at J, with 9 bases between. The CDR3 DNA sequence: TGTGCCAGCTCACCTACGGCCAGCCAAGAGACCCAGTACTTC. Amino acids: CASSPTASQETQYF.

The chain carries TRBV6-6 and TRBJ2-1; the match to TRBD2 covers 12 bases. Trimming removed 7 bases from V and 6 bases from J; junction bases left unmatched: 7. The CDR3 covers 15 residues. Germline V gene data show CDR1 as MNHNY and CDR2 as SVGAGI (reference sequence). CDR3 protein: CASTSGRAFSNEQFF. CDR3 coding DNA: TGTGCCAGCACTAGCGGGAGGGCCTTCAGCAATGAGCAGTTCTTC.

The chain combines TRBV2 with TRBJ1-2; D unclear. Trimming took off 7 bases at V and 4 bases at J, with 19 bases between the two ends. This CDR3 spans 15 amino acids. The V gene's germline CDR1 is SNHLY and CDR2 FYNNEI. CDR3 nucleotides: TGTGCCAGCATTTCTGAGAGGGAAATGTTCTATGGCTACACCTTC. This gives the protein CASISEREMFYGYTF.

The chain uses TRBV7-6 and TRBJ2-7; 9 bases align to TRBD2. With V trimmed by 4 bases and J by 9 bases, 22 bases remained unmatched. Germline V lookup: CDR1 SGHVS, CDR2 FNYEAQ. This CDR3 comprises 18 residues. The CDR3 nucleotides are TGTGCCAGCAGCTCAAACCGCCCAGCGGGAGGTCAACCGGTTGTGCAGTACTTC. Amino acid sequence: CASSSNRPAGGQPVVQYF.

This clone appeared a few times. The genes are TRBV7-2 and TRBJ1-5; D might be TRBD1 (6 bases). CDR1 and CDR2 from the germline V gene are SGHTA and FQGNSA. Trimming pared 5 bases from V and 6 bases from J, leaving 17 bases between. This CDR3 spans 15 amino acids. The CDR3 loop is CASSPKGGYSQPQHF. The CDR3 DNA reads as TGTGCCAGCAGCCCCAAGGGGGGTTATAGTCAGCCCCAGCATTTT.

The chain couples TRBV6-1 to TRBJ2-1; D is unclear. CDR3 length: 13 amino acids. V lost 4 bases and J 9 bases, leaving 13 bases between the germline ends. CDR1 is MNHNS, CDR2 SASEGT, per germline. The CDR3: CASSVELGGEQFF. The CDR3 DNA reads TGTGCCAGCAGTGTTGAACTCGGCGGTGAGCAGTTCTTC.

The chain joins TRBV27 to TRBJ2-5; 15 bases line up with TRBD2. The V gene end was trimmed by 6 bases and the J gene end by 3 bases; junction bases not matched to a gene: 5. The CDR3 is 16 amino acids. CDR1 is MNHEY, CDR2 SMNVEV, per germline (reference sequence). In DNA, the CDR3 is TGTGCCAGCAGAAAAGGACTAGCGGGAGGGGAAGAGACCCAGTACTTC. Protein sequence: CASRKGLAGGEETQYF.

The J gene is TRBJ2-7, the V gene TRBV28; TRBD2 agrees at 8 bases. Germline CDR1 MDHEN, CDR2 SYDVKM. The CDR3 has 14 residues. After removal of 6 bases from V and 6 bases from J, the junction contained 10 bases not matched to a gene. CDR3 nucleotide sequence: TGTGCCAGCAGCTGGACTAGCTGGTCGATCGAGCAGTACTTC. Translating it yields CASSWTSWSIEQYF.

This chain joins TRBV7-2 and TRBJ2-1; TRBD1 matches at 7 bases. Germline CDR1 is SGHTA and CDR2 is FQGNSA. The CDR3 covers 15 residues. V shed 2 bases and J 1 base; nucleotides not matched to a gene: 2. CDR3 bases: TGTGCCAGCAGCTTAACACAGGGGTCCTACAATGAGCAGTTCTTC. It specifies CASSLTQGSYNEQFF. The variable domain in full, with the rest retrieved from reference TRBV7-2 and TRBJ2-1, is GAGVSQSPSNKVTEKGKDVELRCDPISGHTALYWYRQSLGQGLEFLIYFQGNSAPDKSGLPSDRFSAERTGGSVSTLTIQRTQQEDSAVYLCASSLTQGSYNEQFFGPGTRLTVL.

The chain couples TRBV18 to TRBJ1-2; TRBD1 agrees at 7 bases. In germline, CDR1 is KGHSH, CDR2 LQKENI. V dropped 0 bases and J dropped 5; count of bases not matched to a gene: 3. The CDR3 loop spans 14 amino acids. The CDR3 DNA reads as TGTGCCAGCTCACCACCGGGGACAGTGTATGGCTACACCTTC. It translates to CASSPPGTVYGYTF.

The genes are TRBV11-2 and TRBJ2-2, with D unresolved. The CDR3 contains 12 residues. Germline V gives CDR1 SGHAT, CDR2 FQNNGV. V was clipped by 5 bases and J by 11 bases, with 12 bases between them. As DNA, the CDR3 is TGTGCCAGCAGCCTGACCTCTGGCGAGCTGTTTTTT. Protein: CASSLTSGELFF.

The chain has TRBV5-6 and TRBJ2-5, with TRBD1 matching over 9 bases. Germline values: CDR1 SGHDT, CDR2 YYEEEE. The V gene end was trimmed by 5 bases and the J gene end by 8 bases; junction bases not matched to a gene: 4. This CDR3 has 12 residues. CDR3: CASSRDRETQYF. The DNA for the CDR3 is TGTGCCAGCAGTCGGGACAGGGAAACCCAGTACTTC.

The chain is built from TRBV2 and TRBJ2-2, with 9 bases that match TRBD2. Germline V gives CDR1 SNHLY, CDR2 FYNNEI. The CDR3 is made up of 15 amino acids. After removal of 4 bases from V and 7 bases from J, the junction contained 7 bases not matched to a gene. The CDR3 region has the DNA TGTGCCAGCAGTGGCCCTAGCGGGACTGTCGGGGAGCTGTTTTTT. Translation: CASSGPSGTVGELFF.

V usage is TRBV28 and J usage is TRBJ1-2, with a tentative D call TRBD1 (6 bases). Trimming took off 2 bases at V and 5 bases at J, with 9 bases between the two ends. The CDR3 spans 13 residues. CDR1 and CDR2 from the germline V gene are MDHEN and SYDVKM. In DNA, the CDR3 is TGTGCCAGCAGTTTAGTGACAGGATATGGCTACACCTTC. This sequence encodes CASSLVTGYGYTF.

The chain recombines TRBV18 with TRBJ2-1, with 8 bases aligning to TRBD2. Germline-derived CDR1 and CDR2 are KGHSH and LQKENI. Losses at the gene ends were 6 bases for V and 2 bases for J; bases not matched to a gene: 6. The CDR3 covers 15 residues. This CDR3 reads CASSSREGAYNEQFF. Here the CDR3 DNA reads TGTGCCAGCTCCAGCCGGGAGGGGGCCTACAATGAGCAGTTCTTC.

The V gene is TRBV11-2, the J gene TRBJ2-1; 7 bases line up with TRBD2. V was pared by 2 bases and J by 5 bases, with 6 bases of the junction left unmatched. In germline, CDR1 is SGHAT, CDR2 FQNNGV. This CDR3 has 15 residues. CDR3 sequence: CASSLFLAENNEQFF. The DNA of the CDR3 is TGTGCCAGCAGCTTATTCCTAGCGGAAAACAATGAGCAGTTCTTC.

The chain combines TRBV7-6 with TRBJ1-4; 8 nucleotides align to TRBD1. Germline loops: CDR1 SGHVS, CDR2 FNYEAQ. CDR3 length: 13 residues. V shed 5 bases, J shed 10 bases, and the junction held 6 bases outside the gene matches. The CDR3 spells CASSPLTGAKLFF. The CDR3 nucleotides are TGTGCCAGCAGCCCCCTGACAGGGGCAAAACTGTTTTTT.

The chain employs TRBV28 and TRBJ2-5, with D unclear. This CDR3 region has 13 residues. V lost 4 bases, J lost 7 bases, and 13 bases lay in between. Looked up from germline, CDR1 is MDHEN and CDR2 is SYDVKM. The CDR3 DNA sequence: TGTGCCAGCAGTTCAAACCCTTCGGGGACCCAGTACTTC. It is translated as CASSSNPSGTQYF.

A remark on this clone: A read error may produce the germline difference seen at one junction end. The chain joins TRBV5-1 to TRBJ2-7; tentative D call: TRBD2 (6 bases). The CDR3 has 9 amino acids. The V gene's germline CDR1 is SGHRS and CDR2 YFSETQ. CDR3 amino acids: CASSLGRGF. As DNA, the CDR3 is TGCGCCAGCAGCTTGGGGCGGGGCTTC.

This chain uses TRBV7-6 with TRBJ2-2; 8 bases align to TRBD1. The CDR3 is made up of 15 amino acids. The germline V gene has CDR1 SGHVS and CDR2 FNYEAQ. The V segment lost 4 bases and the J segment 3 bases; nucleotides outside the gene matches: 4. CDR3 protein: CASSSGQGYTGELFF. The CDR3 nucleotides are TGTGCCAGCAGCTCTGGACAGGGATACACCGGGGAGCTGTTTTTT.

The chain has TRBV18 and TRBJ1-4; TRBD1 aligns across 10 bases. Germline lookup yields CDR1 KGHSH and CDR2 LQKENI. J was trimmed by 5 bases and V by 0 bases; bases with no gene match: 6. The CDR3 length is 17 residues. CDR3 residues: CASSPPGQGPLNEKLFF. The CDR3 DNA reads as TGTGCCAGCTCACCACCGGGACAGGGGCCCCTCAATGAAAAACTGTTTTTT.